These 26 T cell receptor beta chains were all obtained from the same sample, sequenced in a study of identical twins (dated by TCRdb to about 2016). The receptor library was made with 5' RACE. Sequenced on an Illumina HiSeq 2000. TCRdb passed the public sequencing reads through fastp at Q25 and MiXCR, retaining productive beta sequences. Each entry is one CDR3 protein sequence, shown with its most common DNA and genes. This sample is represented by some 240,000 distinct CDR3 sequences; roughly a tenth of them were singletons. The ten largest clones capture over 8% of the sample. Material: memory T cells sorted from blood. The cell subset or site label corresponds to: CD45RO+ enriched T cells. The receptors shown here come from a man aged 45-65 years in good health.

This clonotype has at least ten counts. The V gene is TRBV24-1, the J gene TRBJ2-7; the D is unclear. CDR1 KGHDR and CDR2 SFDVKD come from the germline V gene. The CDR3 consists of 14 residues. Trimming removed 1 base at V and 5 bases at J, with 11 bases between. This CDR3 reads CATSDLPRSNEQYF. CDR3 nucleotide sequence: TGTGCCACCAGTGATTTACCCAGGAGCAACGAGCAGTACTTC.

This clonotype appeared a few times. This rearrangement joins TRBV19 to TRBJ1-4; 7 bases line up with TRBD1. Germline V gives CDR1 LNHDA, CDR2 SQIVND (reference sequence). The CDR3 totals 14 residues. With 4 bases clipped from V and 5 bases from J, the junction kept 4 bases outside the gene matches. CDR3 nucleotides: TGTGCCAGTAGTACGCGACAGGGCAATGAAAAACTGTTTTTT. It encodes CASSTRQGNEKLFF.

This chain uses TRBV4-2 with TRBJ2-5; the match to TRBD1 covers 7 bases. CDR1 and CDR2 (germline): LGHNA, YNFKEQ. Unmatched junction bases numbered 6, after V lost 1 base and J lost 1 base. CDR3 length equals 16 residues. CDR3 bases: TGTGCCAGCAGCCAAGGAGGTCCAGGGGGCCAAGAGACCCAGTACTTC. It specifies CASSQGGPGGQETQYF.

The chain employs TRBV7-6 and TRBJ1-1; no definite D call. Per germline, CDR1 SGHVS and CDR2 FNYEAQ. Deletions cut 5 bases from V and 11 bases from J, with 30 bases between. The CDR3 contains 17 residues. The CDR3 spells CASSNTFRTSTAGRAFF. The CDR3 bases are TGTGCCAGCAGCAACACCTTTCGGACCAGCACGGCCGGTCGGGCTTTCTTT. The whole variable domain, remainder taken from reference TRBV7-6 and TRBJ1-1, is GAGVSQSPRYKVTKRGQDVALRCDPISGHVSLYWYRQALGQGPEFLTYFNYEAQQDKSGLPNDRFSAERPEGSISTLTIQRTEQRDSAMYRCASSNTFRTSTAGRAFFGQGTRLTVV.

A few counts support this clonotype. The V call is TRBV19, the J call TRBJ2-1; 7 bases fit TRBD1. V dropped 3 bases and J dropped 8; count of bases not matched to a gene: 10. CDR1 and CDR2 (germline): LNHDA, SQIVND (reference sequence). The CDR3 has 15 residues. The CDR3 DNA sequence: TGTGCCAGTAGTATTTGGTCTCAAGGGGGCGATGAGCAGTTCTTC. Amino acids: CASSIWSQGGDEQFF.

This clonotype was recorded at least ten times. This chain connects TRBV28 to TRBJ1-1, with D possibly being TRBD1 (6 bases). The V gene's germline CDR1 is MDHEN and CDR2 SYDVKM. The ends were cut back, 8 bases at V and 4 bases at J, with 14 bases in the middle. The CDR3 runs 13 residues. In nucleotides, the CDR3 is TGTGCCAGCCGCGGGGGAGGGGGCACTGAAGCTTTCTTT. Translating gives CASRGGGGTEAFF.

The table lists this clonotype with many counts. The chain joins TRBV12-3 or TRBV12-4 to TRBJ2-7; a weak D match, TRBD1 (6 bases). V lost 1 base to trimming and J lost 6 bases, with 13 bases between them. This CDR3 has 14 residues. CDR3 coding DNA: TGTGCCAGCAGTTTAGGACAGGTGAGGGGCGAGCAGTACTTC. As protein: CASSLGQVRGEQYF.

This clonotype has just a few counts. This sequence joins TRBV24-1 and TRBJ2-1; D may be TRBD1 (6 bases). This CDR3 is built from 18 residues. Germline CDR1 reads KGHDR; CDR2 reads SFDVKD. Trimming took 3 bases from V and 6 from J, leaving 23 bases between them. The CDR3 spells CATSDAGGKFVMRNEQFF. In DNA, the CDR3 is TGTGCCACCAGTGATGCTGGGGGCAAGTTCGTGATGCGCAATGAGCAGTTCTTC.

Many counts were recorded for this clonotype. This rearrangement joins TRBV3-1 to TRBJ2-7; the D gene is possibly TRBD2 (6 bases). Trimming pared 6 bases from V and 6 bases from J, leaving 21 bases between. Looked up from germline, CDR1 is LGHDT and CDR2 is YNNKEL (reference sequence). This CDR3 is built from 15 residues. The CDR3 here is CASSPAGGTPIEQYF. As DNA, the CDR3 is TGTGCCAGCAGTCCAGCGGGTGGGACCCCCATCGAGCAGTACTTC.

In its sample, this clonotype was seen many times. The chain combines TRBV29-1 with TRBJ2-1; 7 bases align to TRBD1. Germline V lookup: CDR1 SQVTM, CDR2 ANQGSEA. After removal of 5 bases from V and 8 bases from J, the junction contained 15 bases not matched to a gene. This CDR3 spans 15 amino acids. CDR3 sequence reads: CSVRATGSPGDEQFF. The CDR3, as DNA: TGCAGCGTTAGAGCGACAGGGTCCCCCGGGGATGAGCAGTTCTTC.

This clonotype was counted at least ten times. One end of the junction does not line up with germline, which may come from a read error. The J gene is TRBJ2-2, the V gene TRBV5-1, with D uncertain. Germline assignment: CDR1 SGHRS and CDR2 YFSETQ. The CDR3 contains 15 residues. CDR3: CASSLGPTQTEELFF. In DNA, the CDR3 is TGCGCCAGCAGCTTGGGCCCTACTCAAACCGAGGAGCTGTTTTTT.

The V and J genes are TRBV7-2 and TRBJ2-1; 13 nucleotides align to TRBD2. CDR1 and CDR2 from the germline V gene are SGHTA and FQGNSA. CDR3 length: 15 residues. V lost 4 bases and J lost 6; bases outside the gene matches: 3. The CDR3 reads CASSSWTSGGNEQFF. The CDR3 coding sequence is TGTGCCAGCAGCTCATGGACTAGCGGGGGCAATGAGCAGTTCTTC. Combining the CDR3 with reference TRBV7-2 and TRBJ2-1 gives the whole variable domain GAGVSQSPSNKVTEKGKDVELRCDPISGHTALYWYRQSLGQGLEFLIYFQGNSAPDKSGLPSDRFSAERTGGSVSTLTIQRTQQEDSAVYLCASSSWTSGGNEQFFGPGTRLTVL.

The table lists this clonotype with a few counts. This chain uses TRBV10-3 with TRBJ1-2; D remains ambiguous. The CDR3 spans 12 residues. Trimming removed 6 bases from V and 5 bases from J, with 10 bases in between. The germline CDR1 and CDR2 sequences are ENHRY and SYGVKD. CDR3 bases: TGTGCCATCAGCGATGCGTTATATGGCTACACCTTC. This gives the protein CAISDALYGYTF.

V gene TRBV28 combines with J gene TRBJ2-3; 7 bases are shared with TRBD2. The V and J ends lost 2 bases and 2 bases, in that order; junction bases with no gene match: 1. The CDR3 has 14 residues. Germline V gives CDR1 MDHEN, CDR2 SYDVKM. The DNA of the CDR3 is TGTGCCAGCAGTTTAGCGGGAGTCACAGATACGCAGTATTTT. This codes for CASSLAGVTDTQYF.

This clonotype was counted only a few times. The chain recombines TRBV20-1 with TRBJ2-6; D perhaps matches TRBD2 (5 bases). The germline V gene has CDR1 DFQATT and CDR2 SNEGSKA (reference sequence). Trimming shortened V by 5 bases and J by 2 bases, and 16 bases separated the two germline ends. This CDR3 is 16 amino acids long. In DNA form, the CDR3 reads TGCAGTGCTGAAGACTCAGCCGGGGCTGGGGCCAACGTCCTGACTTTC. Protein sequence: CSAEDSAGAGANVLTF.

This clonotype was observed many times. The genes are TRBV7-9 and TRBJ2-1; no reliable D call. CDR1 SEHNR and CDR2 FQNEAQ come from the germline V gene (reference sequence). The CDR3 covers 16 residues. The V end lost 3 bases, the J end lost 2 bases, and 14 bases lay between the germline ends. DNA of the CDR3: TGTGCCAGCAGCTTCGAAAACCTGGCTACCTACAATGAGCAGTTCTTC. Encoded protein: CASSFENLATYNEQFF.

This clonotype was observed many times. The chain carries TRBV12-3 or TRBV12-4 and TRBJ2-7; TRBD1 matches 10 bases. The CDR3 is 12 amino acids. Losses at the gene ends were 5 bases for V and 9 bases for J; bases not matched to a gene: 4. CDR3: CASSRDRGRQYF. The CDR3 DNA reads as TGTGCCAGCAGTAGAGACAGGGGGCGGCAGTACTTC.

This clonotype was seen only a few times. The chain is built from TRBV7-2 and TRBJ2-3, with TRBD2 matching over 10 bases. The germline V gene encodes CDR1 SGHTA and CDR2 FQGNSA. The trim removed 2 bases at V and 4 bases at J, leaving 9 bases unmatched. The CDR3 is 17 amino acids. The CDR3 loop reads CASSLRGGTSASDTQYF. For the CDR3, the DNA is TGTGCCAGCAGCTTAAGGGGAGGGACTAGCGCATCAGATACGCAGTATTTT.

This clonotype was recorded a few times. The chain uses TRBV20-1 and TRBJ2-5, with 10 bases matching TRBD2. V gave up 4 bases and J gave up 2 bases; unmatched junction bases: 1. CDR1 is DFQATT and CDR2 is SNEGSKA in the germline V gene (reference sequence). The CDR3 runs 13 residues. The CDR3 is CSAIAGGQETQYF. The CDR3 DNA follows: TGCAGTGCTATAGCGGGGGGACAAGAGACCCAGTACTTC.

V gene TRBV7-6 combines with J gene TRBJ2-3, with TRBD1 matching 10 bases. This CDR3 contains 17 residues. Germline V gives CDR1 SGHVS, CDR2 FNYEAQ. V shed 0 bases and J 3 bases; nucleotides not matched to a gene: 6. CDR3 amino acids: CASSLALDRGRTDTQYF. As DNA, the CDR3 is TGTGCCAGCAGCTTAGCTCTAGACAGGGGGCGAACAGATACGCAGTATTTT.

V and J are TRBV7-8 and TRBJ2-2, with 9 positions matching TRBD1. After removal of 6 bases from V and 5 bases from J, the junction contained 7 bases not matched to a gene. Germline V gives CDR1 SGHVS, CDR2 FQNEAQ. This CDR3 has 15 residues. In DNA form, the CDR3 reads TGTGCCAGCAGTTTTGGGACAGGGAGAACCGGGGAGCTGTTTTTT. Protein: CASSFGTGRTGELFF.

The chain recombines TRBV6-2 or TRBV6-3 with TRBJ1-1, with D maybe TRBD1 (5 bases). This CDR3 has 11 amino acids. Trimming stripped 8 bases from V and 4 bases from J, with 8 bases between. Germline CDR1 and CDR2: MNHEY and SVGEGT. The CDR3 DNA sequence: TGTGCCAGCGGGGACGTCACTGAAGCTTTCTTT. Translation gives CASGDVTEAFF.

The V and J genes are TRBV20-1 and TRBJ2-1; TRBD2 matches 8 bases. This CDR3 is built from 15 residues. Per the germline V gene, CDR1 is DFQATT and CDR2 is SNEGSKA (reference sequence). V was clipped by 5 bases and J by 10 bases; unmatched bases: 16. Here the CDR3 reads CSAPPSRGGFSEQFF. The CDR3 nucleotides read TGCAGTGCTCCCCCGAGCCGGGGGGGGTTTTCGGAGCAGTTCTTC.

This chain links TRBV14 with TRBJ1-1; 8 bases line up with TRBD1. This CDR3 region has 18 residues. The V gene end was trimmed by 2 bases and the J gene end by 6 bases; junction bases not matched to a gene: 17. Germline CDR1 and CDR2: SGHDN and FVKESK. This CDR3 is CASSQWASYFQGAPEAFF. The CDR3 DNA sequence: TGTGCCAGCAGCCAATGGGCCAGCTACTTCCAGGGGGCCCCTGAAGCTTTCTTT.

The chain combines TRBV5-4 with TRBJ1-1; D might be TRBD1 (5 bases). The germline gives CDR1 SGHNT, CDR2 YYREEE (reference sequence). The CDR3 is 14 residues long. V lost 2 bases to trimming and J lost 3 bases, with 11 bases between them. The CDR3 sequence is CASSFDRGYTEAFF. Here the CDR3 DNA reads TGTGCCAGCAGCTTCGATAGGGGATACACTGAAGCTTTCTTT.

The CDR3 sequence: CASSPRTDYGYTF. The DNA of the CDR3 is TGTGCCAGCAGTCCAAGGACGGACTATGGCTACACCTTC. The J gene is TRBJ1-2, the V gene TRBV12-3 or TRBV12-4; D call uncertain. Trimming shortened V by 5 bases and J by 3 bases, and 10 bases separated the two germline ends. The CDR3 spans 13 residues.